This T cell receptor beta chain derives from a study of blood T cell repertoires in COVID-19. In the original workflow: Counts of nucleated cells, estimated from reference gene primer amplification, were obtained. Clones were read by immunoSEQ multiplex PCR, and TCRdb kept only the in-frame ones, dropping some. V, J and clone size were drawn from that table, and D and trimming were deduced from the DNA. The sample has tens of thousands of clones; roughly 80% are singletons. The source material was peripheral blood. The sequence came from a human donor in a cohort sampled during active COVID-19.

The CDR3 loop reads CASSDSSYEQYF. CDR3 coding DNA: TGCGCCAGCAGCGACAGCTCCTACGAGCAGTACTTC. V and J are TRBV5-1 and TRBJ2-7; D is possibly TRBD1 (5 bases). The V end was cut by 4 bases, the J end by 0 bases, with 5 bases between. CDR3 length: 12 residues. Per the germline V gene, CDR1 is SGHRS and CDR2 is YFSETQ. The full variable domain, completed using reference TRBV5-1 and TRBJ2-7, is KAGVTQTPRYLIKTRGQQVTLSCSPISGHRSVSWYQQTPGQGLQFLFEYFSETQRNKGNFPGRFSGRQFSNSRSEMNVSTLELGDSALYLCASSDSSYEQYFGPGTRLTVT.